This TCR beta chain was observed in a study of CD4 T cells in relation to SARS-CoV-2 and coronaviruses. Study-wide points: This crossreactivity analysis covered spike protein alone, no other viral proteins.

The length of the CDR3 is 16 residues. The V and J ends lost 1 base and 0 bases respectively, with 10 bases between them. The germline gives CDR1 KGHSH, CDR2 LQKENI. Produced via immunoSEQ multiplex PCR; TCRdb's table is partial and in-frame only. The sample lists about 21,000 clones, about 70% occurring once. With regard to this clone: Its cognate antigen is unknown.

CD4+ T cells from unexposed donors were obtained before the COVID-19 pandemic (2011-2018). After about 10 days of culture, CD4+ T cells were isolated. Roughly 2 million PBMCs per well were cultured with 10 IU/ml IL-2. The source of this sequence is a human donor in good health. The material sequenced was CD4+ T cells from PBMCs, cultured in vitro. V gene TRBV18 combines with J gene TRBJ2-1; tentative D call: TRBD2 (6 bases). The CDR3 sequence is CASSPLVGGSYNEQFF. CDR3 DNA sequence: TGTGCCAGCTCACCACTTGTGGGGGGCTCCTACAATGAGCAGTTCTTC.